Shown below are 21 T cell receptor beta chains from a single sample sequenced in a study of tumor-infiltrating lymphocytes in primary liver carcinoma. cDNA specific to TCR beta was made from 500 ng of total RNA, with a constant-region primer employed for priming. The TCR beta library was amplified through three nested multiplex PCR rounds in a modified ARM-PCR procedure. PCR rounds one and two used TRBV1-TRBV30 forward primers with a C-beta reverse primer for 10 cycles each. From the multiplex PCR reads, TCRdb called clonotypes with MiXCR, one entry per CDR3 protein. This table holds 20,000 to 25,000 distinct CDR3 sequences, 80% found once. Extraction of RNA together with DNA used 20-30 mg of unsorted bulk tissue. The sequenced material came from liver tumor tissue from sampling region 2. Sample subset: tumor region T2, inferior pole. These receptors were obtained from a woman in her thirties with primary liver carcinoma and hepatitis B virus infection.

Note on this clonotype: At one boundary the junction diverges from the germline segment, which might be a read error. The chain employs TRBV4-3 and TRBJ2-1; D is unclear. The CDR3 runs 14 residues. Per the germline V gene, CDR1 is LGHNA and CDR2 is YSLEER. The CDR3 spells CASNHTELVNEQLF. DNA for the CDR3: TGCGCCAGCAACCATACAGAGTTGGTCAATGAGCAGTTATTC.

On this clonotype: A read error may produce the germline difference seen at one junction end. The rearrangement links TRBV5-1 to TRBJ1-5, with D possibly TRBD1 on 5 matching bases. The CDR3 spans 13 residues. The germline V gene has CDR1 SGHRS and CDR2 YFSETQ. The CDR3 reads CASSLMGHQPQHF. The DNA of the CDR3 is TGCGCCAGTAGCTTGATGGGGCATCAGCCCCAGCATTTT.

This clonotype was detected only once. Being one base from a much bigger clone, this may be a read error. The chain joins TRBV6-5 to TRBJ2-6; D may be TRBD1 (5 bases). Per germline, CDR1 MNHEY and CDR2 SVGAGI. The CDR3 extends over 18 amino acids. CDR3 sequence (DNA): TGTACCAGCAGTCTTTGGACATGGATGAAAGCTGGGGCCAACGTCCTGACTTTT. As protein: CTSSLWTWMKAGANVLTF.

In the case of this clonotype: One end of the junction is discordant with germline, which a read error may explain. The V call is TRBV4-3, the J call TRBJ2-3, with a possible D match to TRBD1 (6 bases). Germline-derived CDR1 and CDR2 are LGHNA and YSLEER. This CDR3 region has 18 residues. CDR3 loop: CASSQDTGTPILTDTQYF. The CDR3 DNA sequence: TGTGCCAGCAGCCAAGATACTGGGACACCTATACTCACAGATACGCAGTATTTT.

The J gene is TRBJ2-1, the V gene TRBV11-2; D ambiguous. Per germline, CDR1 SGHAT and CDR2 FQNNGV. V dropped 1 base and J dropped 9 bases, with 10 bases sitting between them. The CDR3 length is 13 residues. This CDR3 reads CASSLGQDFEQFF. Written as DNA, the CDR3 is TGTGCCAGCAGCTTAGGGCAAGACTTTGAGCAGTTCTTC.

Remarks on this clonotype: In this CDR3 the conserved last residue, phenylalanine or tryptophan, is missing, so a read error is likely. The DNA is omitted, as the CDR3 cannot be located on it reliably, and the CDR3 follows TCRdb's listing. The chain carries TRBV4-3 and TRBJ2-7; TRBD2 is the table's D call, not checked against the DNA. The CDR3 extends over 14 residues, inclusive of both ends. Germline V lookup: CDR1 LGHNA, CDR2 YSLEER. The CDR3 sequence: CASSHTALSNKQYY.

In this sample, this clonotype turned up once. The chain combines TRBV10-3 with TRBJ2-1; no firm D call. Germline V gene sequence: CDR1 ENHRY, CDR2 SYGVKD. This CDR3 has 14 amino acids. Trimming pared 6 bases from V and 8 bases from J, leaving 17 bases between. The CDR3 is CAISPSVTRDEQFF. The CDR3 nucleotides are TGTGCCATCAGCCCCTCGGTGACCCGGGATGAGCAGTTCTTC.

A word on this clonotype: Germline is not matched at one junction end, which may reflect a read error. This chain joins TRBV5-1 and TRBJ2-1, with a possible D match to TRBD2 (6 bases). Germline assignment: CDR1 SGHRS and CDR2 YFSETQ. The CDR3 has 13 residues. For the CDR3, the DNA is TGCGCCAGCAGGTTGGTCGGGGGCAATGAGCAGTTCTTC. Translating gives CASRLVGGNEQFF.

Details on this clonotype: Its ends do not fully match the called genes, so a read error is possible. In DNA form, the CDR3 reads TGTGCCAGCAGCTTAGACCTGGACCTCTCCCACGAGCAGCACTTC. It is translated as CASSLDLDLSHEQHF. This sequence joins TRBV11-3 and TRBJ2-7; D remains unclear. CDR3 length: 15 amino acids. Germline values: CDR1 SGHNT, CDR2 YENEEA. Supplemented by reference TRBV11-3 and TRBJ2-7, the full variable domain reads EAGVVQSPRYKIIEKKQPVAFWCNPISGHNTLYWYLQNLGQGPELLIRYENEEAVDDSQLPKDRFSAERLKGVDSTLKIQPAELGDSAVYLCASSLDLDLSHEQHFGPGTRLTVT.

Details on this clonotype: An end of the junction differs from the germline gene, which may be a read error. This chain links TRBV5-4 with TRBJ2-3, with D possibly TRBD1 on 5 matching bases. The germline CDR1 and CDR2 sequences are SGHNT and YYREEE (reference sequence). This CDR3 contains 17 residues. The CDR3 DNA reads TGTGCCAGCATCGTAGACGGACACCCTCAACCCACAGATACACAGTATTTT. Translated: CASIVDGHPQPTDTQYF.

For the CDR3, the DNA is TGCAGCGTTTGTGACGGGGTGTCCCCCGAAGCTTTCTTT. The encoded protein is CSVCDGVSPEAFF. The chain has TRBV29-1 and TRBJ1-1; D is unresolved. V lost 5 bases and J lost 8, with 18 bases in between. CDR1 and CDR2 (germline): SQVTM, ANQGSEA. This CDR3 has 13 amino acids.

There are a few counts of this clonotype. An end of the junction differs from the germline gene, which may be a read error. The chain is built from TRBV11-1 and TRBJ2-4; TRBD2 is a possible D gene (5 bases). This CDR3 comprises 15 residues. Per the germline V gene, CDR1 is SGHAT and CDR2 is FQDESV (reference sequence). This CDR3 is CASNLAGIGYGIQYF. The CDR3 DNA sequence: TGTGCCAGCAACTTAGCCGGGATAGGCTATGGCATTCAGTACTTC.

The chain has TRBV29-1 and TRBJ2-3; 9 nucleotides align to TRBD1. The CDR3 is 13 residues long. The germline gives CDR1 SQVTM, CDR2 ANQGSEA. In nucleotides, the CDR3 is TGCAGTGTGGGACAGGGAGCCACAGACGCGCAGTATTTT. Translation gives CSVGQGATDAQYF.

To note about this clonotype: Relative to the germline gene, one junction end is altered; a read error may explain this. The gene calls are TRBV6-5 and TRBJ1-2; D is unclear. The germline CDR1 and CDR2 sequences are MNHEY and SVGAGI. The CDR3 has 12 amino acids. This CDR3 is CTSSSGGYGYAF. The CDR3 bases are TGTACCAGCAGTTCGGGCGGCTATGGCTACGCCTTC.

The chain joins TRBV12-3 or TRBV12-4 to TRBJ2-3; D is uncertain. Trimming cost V 9 bases and J 2 bases, with 9 bases left between them. The CDR3 has 12 residues. DNA for the CDR3: TGTGCCAGTTATCAGTACACAGATACGCAGTATTTT. This encodes CASYQYTDTQYF.

The sample holds one count of this clonotype. Germline is not matched at one junction end, which may reflect a read error. The J gene is TRBJ2-3, the V gene TRBV12-3 or TRBV12-4; D may match TRBD1 or TRBD2 (5 bases each). This CDR3 is 15 amino acids long. The CDR3 region has the DNA TGTGCCAGCAGTTTTACTCCTCCTAGCACAGGTACGCAGTATTTT. Protein: CASSFTPPSTGTQYF.

To note about this clonotype: Germline is not matched at one junction end, which may reflect a read error. Here the CDR3 DNA reads TGCAGTGCTAGAGACTCCTGGGGGACTAGCGGGAGCTGTGAGCATTTCTTC. Translating gives CSARDSWGTSGSCEHFF. The chain has TRBV20-1 and TRBJ2-1; 14 nucleotides line up with TRBD2. This CDR3 is 17 amino acids long. Germline-derived CDR1 and CDR2 are DFQATT and SNEGSKA (reference sequence).

This clonotype was seen only once. At one end, the junction sequence differs from germline, possibly due to a read error. The gene calls are TRBV11-3 and TRBJ2-7, with D possibly matching TRBD2 (5 bases). Germline-derived CDR1 and CDR2 are SGHNT and YENEEA. The CDR3 contains 15 residues. CDR3: CASNLDRDLSYEQYF. The CDR3 DNA follows: TGTGCTAGCAACTTAGACCGGGATCTCTCCTACGAGCAGTACTTC.

On this clonotype itself: A read error is possible here, since a much larger clone lies one base away. The rearrangement links TRBV4-1 to TRBJ1-5; 7 bases are shared with TRBD1. The CDR3 contains 15 residues. From germline, CDR1 is MGHRA and CDR2 YSYEKL. The V segment lost 4 bases and the J segment 7 bases; nucleotides outside the gene matches: 10. The CDR3 reads CASSRGGGDSQPQHF. DNA of the CDR3: TGCGCCAGCAGCCGAGGAGGAGGGGACAGCCAGCCCCAGCATTTT.

About this clonotype itself: This may be a read error, as it is one base from a much larger clone. In this CDR3 the conserved last residue, phenylalanine or tryptophan, is missing, so a read error is likely. The DNA for the CDR3 is TGTGCCAGCAGTGCCCGGGGGACAGAAACTTACGAGCAGTACTCC. It specifies CASSARGTETYEQYS. This chain links TRBV6-1 with TRBJ2-7; perhaps TRBD1 as D (7 bases). This CDR3 contains 15 residues. The V end was cut by 4 bases, the J end by 4 bases, with 17 bases between. CDR1 MNHNS and CDR2 SASEGT come from the germline V gene.

J is TRBJ2-1 and V is TRBV29-1, with D possibly being TRBD2 (5 bases). The V gene lost 7 bases and the J gene lost 15 bases, with 22 bases spanning the gap. The CDR3 totals 12 residues. Germline CDR1 reads SQVTM; CDR2 reads ANQGSEA. CDR3 nucleotide sequence: TGCAGCGCCCTAAGGGAGTACAATGTGCGGTTCTTC. Translating gives CSALREYNVRFF.